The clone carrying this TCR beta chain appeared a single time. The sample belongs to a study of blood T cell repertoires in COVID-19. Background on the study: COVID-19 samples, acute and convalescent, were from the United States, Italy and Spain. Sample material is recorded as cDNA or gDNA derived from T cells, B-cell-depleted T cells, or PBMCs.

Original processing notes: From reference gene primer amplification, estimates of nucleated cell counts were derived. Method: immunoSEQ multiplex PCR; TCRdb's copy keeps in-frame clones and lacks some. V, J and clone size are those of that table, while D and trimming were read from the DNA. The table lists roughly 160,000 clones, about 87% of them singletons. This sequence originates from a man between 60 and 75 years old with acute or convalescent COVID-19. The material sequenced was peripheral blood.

CDR3 region: CASSRGPLTGELFF. CDR3 DNA: TGTGCCAGCAGCCGCGGGCCACTCACCGGGGAGCTGTTTTTT. J is TRBJ2-2 and V is TRBV3-1 (or the pseudogene TRBV3-2), with D possibly TRBD2 on 5 matching bases. The CDR3 extends over 14 amino acids. The V and J ends lost 4 bases and 4 bases respectively, with 10 bases between them. Germline V gene data show CDR1 as LGHDT and CDR2 as YNNKEL (reference sequence).